The T cell receptor (beta chain) described here comes from a study of T cell responses to AZD1222 COVID-19 vaccine. Notes on the study in general: Spike-specific TCR breadth and depth grew following two AZD1222 doses. At baseline, just 5 or 6 AZD1222 recipients tested seropositive.

Concerning this clone: Its cognate antigen is unknown.

Assay: immunoSEQ multiplex PCR; the TCRdb copy retains only in-frame clones and omits some. The sample records roughly 120,000 clones, roughly 90% being singletons. CDR3 length equals 11 residues. V lost 5 bases to trimming and J lost 3 bases, with 5 bases between them. The rearrangement joins TRBV12-3 or TRBV12-4 to TRBJ2-7; D ambiguous. This receptor was taken from an adult in good health. This material consisted of peripheral blood, taken on day 0 of AZD1222 vaccination. The CDR3 here is CASSTLYEQYF. In DNA, the CDR3 is TGTGCCAGCAGTACCCTCTACGAGCAGTACTTC.